These 5 T cell receptor beta chains originate from one sample sequenced in a study of TIL therapy for anti-PD-1-resistant metastatic lung cancer. Noted time point: pre-treatment sample, taken before nivolumab and TIL therapy. Sequencing used immunoSEQ v3. Method: immunoSEQ multiplex PCR; TCRdb's copy keeps in-frame clones and lacks some. This sample has about 17,000 clones, with roughly 80% found just once. The input for sequencing was blood, taken at baseline. These receptors originate from a person between 30 and 79 years old with non-small cell lung cancer.

The chain is built from TRBV7-2 and TRBJ1-3; D is ambiguous. Germline V gives CDR1 SGHTA, CDR2 FQGNSA. Trimming left V 6 bases short and J 1 base short, with 10 bases between. There are 14 residues in the CDR3. The CDR3 DNA follows: TGTGCCAGCAGACCGGGAGGGTCTGGAAACACCATATATTTT. Encoded protein: CASRPGGSGNTIYF.

The rearrangement joins TRBV5-6 to TRBJ1-4; TRBD1 is a possible D gene (5 bases). V lost 2 bases, J lost 3 bases, and 11 bases lay in between. Germline CDR1 is SGHDT and CDR2 is YYEEEE. The CDR3 covers 15 residues. CDR3 loop: CASSLGLGANEKLFF. The CDR3, as DNA: TGTGCCAGCAGCTTAGGGTTGGGGGCTAATGAAAAACTGTTTTTT.

V usage is TRBV9 and J usage is TRBJ2-3; the D is unclear. Looked up from germline, CDR1 is SGDLS and CDR2 is YYNGEE. The CDR3 is 14 amino acids. The V end lost 1 base, the J end lost 2 bases, and 8 bases lay between the germline ends. CDR3 protein: CASSVSPDTDTQYF. CDR3 DNA: TGTGCCAGCAGCGTAAGCCCAGACACAGATACGCAGTATTTT.

This chain joins TRBV6-6 and TRBJ2-2, with D perhaps assigned TRBD1 or TRBD2 (5 bases each). The CDR3 totals 15 residues. Trimming removed 6 bases from V and 1 base from J, with 12 bases in between. Germline CDR1 is MNHNY and CDR2 is SVGAGI (reference sequence). CDR3 amino acids: CASSPGTVNTGELFF. CDR3 DNA sequence: TGTGCCAGCAGCCCCGGGACGGTGAACACCGGGGAGCTGTTTTTT.

The V and J genes are TRBV4-3 and TRBJ1-5; possible D gene TRBD1, 5 bases. CDR3 size: 15 residues. V lost 6 bases to trimming and J lost 7 bases, with 19 bases between them. Looked up from germline, CDR1 is LGHNA and CDR2 is YSLEER. CDR3 in DNA: TGCGCCAGCAGTCTAAACGTGCAGGGAGGGCAGCCCCAGCATTTT. Translated: CASSLNVQGGQPQHF.